The 17 T cell receptor beta chains in this list originate from one sample, sequenced in a study of Ad26.COV2.S vaccination and SARS-CoV-2 variants. The treatment denotes: 15 to 20 received Ad26.COV2.S at low or high dose, single or two shots; about five received placebo; per-sample allocation not given. Sampling was done on day 63 after the first vaccine or placebo injection. Sequencing was performed with immunoSEQ multiplex PCR; in TCRdb, only in-frame clones are kept and a portion is missing. The sample holds roughly 500,000 clones, 89% seen once. Here the sequenced sample was peripheral blood, taken in a trial of Ad26.COV2.S vaccine versus placebo. The origin of the receptors is a person aged 18-65 years who received the Ad26.COV2.S COVID-19 vaccine or a placebo.

The chain combines TRBV30 with TRBJ2-5, with 7 bases identical to TRBD1. CDR3 length equals 12 residues. The germline gives CDR1 GTSNPN, CDR2 SVGIG (reference sequence). The ends lost 5 bases at V and 6 bases at J; junction bases unmatched: 6. CDR3 sequence reads: CAWGDSPQTQYF. The CDR3 nucleotides are TGTGCCTGGGGGGACAGTCCCCAGACCCAGTACTTC.

The rearrangement joins TRBV19 to TRBJ2-1, with no clear D. Germline CDR1 and CDR2: LNHDA and SQIVND (reference sequence). The CDR3 consists of 15 residues. The V end lost 0 bases, the J end lost 5 bases, and 11 bases lay between the germline ends. CDR3 coding DNA: TGTGCCAGTAGTATAGATTGGGTACCGGACAATGAGCAGTTCTTC. Translation gives CASSIDWVPDNEQFF. Looking up the rest from reference TRBV19 and TRBJ2-1 gives the full variable domain: DGGITQSPKYLFRKEGQNVTLSCEQNLNHDAMYWYRQDPGQGLRLIYYSQIVNDFQKGDIAEGYSVSREKKESFPLTVTSAQKNPTAFYLCASSIDWVPDNEQFFGPGTRLTVL.

This rearrangement joins TRBV4-2 to TRBJ2-2; D is undetermined. Germline values: CDR1 LGHNA, CDR2 YNFKEQ. This CDR3 comprises 13 residues. V lost 1 base to trimming and J lost 10 bases, with 10 bases between them. Here the CDR3 DNA reads TGTGCCAGCAGCCAAGGGTATGTGGAGGAGCTGTTTTTT. This sequence encodes CASSQGYVEELFF.

The V and J genes are TRBV7-6 and TRBJ2-4, with a possible D match to TRBD1 (6 bases). V was clipped by 5 bases and J by 4 bases, with 18 bases between them. The CDR3 runs to 16 residues. Germline V CDR1 and CDR2: SGHVS, FNYEAQ. In DNA, the CDR3 is TGTGCCAGCAGCAGACGGGGTGGGGGCCCGAAAAACATTCAGTACTTC. The encoded protein is CASSRRGGGPKNIQYF.

V usage is TRBV5-5 and J usage is TRBJ1-1; D gene unclear. CDR1 is SGHKS, CDR2 YYEKEE, per germline (reference sequence). The length of the CDR3 is 13 residues. V dropped 2 bases and J dropped 1 base, with 6 bases sitting between them. The CDR3 DNA reads as TGTGCCAGCAGCTTTGTTGCGAACACTGAAGCTTTCTTT. Protein product: CASSFVANTEAFF.

This chain links TRBV30 with TRBJ1-1; the D gene is possibly TRBD1 (5 bases). Germline-derived CDR1 and CDR2 are GTSNPN and SVGIG (reference sequence). With 1 base removed from V and 10 bases from J, the gap between germline ends came to 16 bases. This CDR3 comprises 13 residues. The CDR3 is CAWSAVRGWAAFF. The CDR3 nucleotides read TGTGCCTGGAGTGCCGTCCGGGGGTGGGCAGCTTTCTTT.

The J gene is TRBJ1-2, the V gene TRBV2; D gene unclear. From germline, CDR1 is SNHLY and CDR2 FYNNEI. Trimming removed 3 bases from V and 0 bases from J, with 23 bases in between. The CDR3 spans 19 residues. Here the CDR3 reads CASSDDIFHYIPANYGYTF. The CDR3 nucleotides are TGTGCCAGCAGTGACGATATCTTCCATTACATCCCCGCTAACTATGGCTACACCTTC.

V usage is TRBV4-3 and J usage is TRBJ1-2; 9 nucleotides match TRBD1. The CDR3 spans 17 residues. With 0 bases clipped from V and 6 bases from J, the junction kept 11 bases outside the gene matches. In germline, CDR1 is LGHNA, CDR2 YSLEER. DNA of the CDR3: TGCGCCAGCAGCCAAGAAGGGGGGCCCGGACAGGGGAATGGCTACACCTTC. As protein: CASSQEGGPGQGNGYTF.

The V call is TRBV18, the J call TRBJ2-7; the D gene is possibly TRBD1 (6 bases). The ends were cut back, 3 bases at V and 0 bases at J, with 12 bases in the middle. The CDR3 sequence is 15 residues long. The germline V gene has CDR1 KGHSH and CDR2 LQKENI. The CDR3 sequence: CASSPTGYPSYEQYF. The CDR3 nucleotides read TGTGCCAGCTCACCTACAGGGTACCCCTCCTACGAGCAGTACTTC.

The chain uses TRBV20-1 and TRBJ1-5; TRBD1 might be the D (6 bases). Trimming took off 3 bases at V and 3 bases at J, with 12 bases between the two ends. There are 14 residues in the CDR3. The germline V gene has CDR1 DFQATT and CDR2 SNEGSKA (reference sequence). This chain's CDR3 is CSASPGQHNQPQHF. Here the CDR3 DNA reads TGCAGTGCTAGTCCTGGACAGCACAATCAGCCCCAGCATTTT.

The V and J genes are TRBV7-8 and TRBJ2-3; 15 bases match TRBD2. V shed 3 bases, J shed 4 bases, and the junction held 8 bases outside the gene matches. Germline-derived CDR1 and CDR2 are SGHVS and FQNEAQ. The CDR3 has 18 residues. This chain's CDR3 is CASSFYGTSGRNPDTQYF. Here the CDR3 DNA reads TGTGCCAGCAGCTTTTACGGGACTAGCGGGAGGAATCCAGATACGCAGTATTTT. Together with reference TRBV7-8 and TRBJ2-3, the CDR3 gives the full variable domain: GAGVSQSPRYKVAKRGQDVALRCDPISGHVSLFWYQQALGQGPEFLTYFQNEAQLDKSGLPSDRFFAERPEGSVSTLKIQRTQQEDSAVYLCASSFYGTSGRNPDTQYFGPGTRLTVL.

The CDR3 DNA sequence: TGCGCCAGCAGCCAAGATAAGGGCCAGGGGGTCTATGGCTACACCTTC. As protein: CASSQDKGQGVYGYTF. The chain is built from TRBV4-3 and TRBJ1-2; 7 bases match TRBD1. The length of the CDR3 is 16 residues. The trim removed 0 bases at V and 4 bases at J, leaving 8 bases unmatched. Germline lookup yields CDR1 LGHNA and CDR2 YSLEER.

This sequence joins TRBV5-1 and TRBJ2-1; 7 bases agree with TRBD2. The germline V gene has CDR1 SGHRS and CDR2 YFSETQ. Trimming removed 1 base from V and 7 bases from J; junction bases left unmatched: 8. CDR3 length: 15 amino acids. The CDR3 protein is CASSLWAGVGNEQFF. DNA for the CDR3: TGCGCCAGCAGCTTGTGGGCGGGAGTTGGGAATGAGCAGTTCTTC.

The chain carries TRBV5-1 and TRBJ1-1; D is uncertain. This CDR3 is 16 amino acids long. Germline CDR1 SGHRS, CDR2 YFSETQ. V lost 1 base to trimming and J lost 2 bases, with 15 bases between them. For the CDR3, the DNA is TGCGCCAGCAGCTTGCTTGGGTTGGTTCTAAACACTGAAGCTTTCTTT. Amino acids: CASSLLGLVLNTEAFF.

The V and J genes are TRBV6-5 and TRBJ2-7, with 7 bases aligning to TRBD1. The CDR3 is 13 amino acids. The germline V gene has CDR1 MNHEY and CDR2 SVGAGI. The ends lost 2 bases at V and 6 bases at J; junction bases unmatched: 4. The chain's CDR3 is CASSYQQGTEQYV. The CDR3 nucleotides read TGTGCCAGCAGTTACCAACAGGGGACCGAGCAGTACGTC.

V gene TRBV7-2 combines with J gene TRBJ2-3; 12 nucleotides align to TRBD1. Germline V gene lookup returns CDR1 SGHTA and CDR2 FQGNSA. V lost 1 base and J lost 7; bases outside the gene matches: 6. CDR3 length: 16 residues. CDR3 bases: TGTGCCAGCAGCTTAGTGGGGACAGGGGGCTTGTATACGCAGTATTTT. This encodes CASSLVGTGGLYTQYF.

The J gene is TRBJ1-1, the V gene TRBV7-3; tentatively, D is TRBD1 (6 bases). This CDR3 region has 15 residues. The germline CDR1 and CDR2 sequences are SGHTA and FQGTGA. V was shortened by 2 bases and J by 3 bases, with 13 bases between the two germline ends. The CDR3 DNA follows: TGTGCCAGCAGCTTAGCCGGGACACCTTACACTGAAGCTTTCTTT. Translating it yields CASSLAGTPYTEAFF.